Each of the 8 T cell receptor beta chains below was sequenced from the same sample in a study of shared clonotypes between healthy human individuals. Profiled with immunoSEQ multiplex PCR; TCRdb holds only in-frame clones, not every one. The table records some 2,000,000 clones, 90% to 97% of them present only once. The sequenced material came from naive CD4+ T cells sorted from blood. Indicated subset: CD45RA+ positively selected. Receptors originate from a man aged 18 to 29 in good health.

This clone was observed once. The chain uses TRBV6-5 and TRBJ2-1, with 9 bases identical to TRBD2. V lost 6 bases and J lost 8; bases outside the gene matches: 2. This CDR3 is built from 12 residues. The germline V gene encodes CDR1 MNHEY and CDR2 SVGAGI. The CDR3 region is CASRRLADEQFF. CDR3 bases: TGTGCCAGCAGACGACTAGCGGATGAGCAGTTCTTC.

CDR3 sequence reads: CASSKHNSCEQFF. The DNA of the CDR3 is TGTGCCAGCAGCAAACATAACAGTTGTGAGCAGTTCTTC. This sequence joins TRBV21-1 and TRBJ2-1; the DNA was not used to check the table's D call, TRBD1. TRBV21-1 is annotated as a pseudogene. The CDR3 is 13 residues long.

This clone was seen a single time. The chain links TRBV11-2 to TRBJ1-3, with a weak D call TRBD1 (6 bases). V was clipped by 5 bases and J by 4 bases, with 9 bases between them. CDR3 length: 13 amino acids. Germline CDR1 is SGHAT and CDR2 is FQNNGV. CDR3 coding DNA: TGTGCCAGCAGCCCCGGACAGGGAAACACCATATATTTT. This gives the protein CASSPGQGNTIYF. Combining the CDR3 with reference TRBV11-2 and TRBJ1-3 gives the whole variable domain EAGVAQSPRYKIIEKRQSVAFWCNPISGHATLYWYQQILGQGPKLLIQFQNNGVVDDSQLPKDRFSAERLKGVDSTLKIQPAKLEDSAVYLCASSPGQGNTIYFGEGSWLTVV.

The chain couples TRBV29-1 to TRBJ1-2; the D is unclear. The CDR3 spans 13 residues. Looked up from germline, CDR1 is SQVTM and CDR2 is ANQGSEA. Deletions cut 4 bases from V and 1 base from J, with 10 bases between. The CDR3, as DNA: TGCAGCGTTGGTATTAACAGTAACTATGGCTACACCTTC. It specifies CSVGINSNYGYTF.

With regard to this clone: The sample holds other DNA sequences that translate to the same CDR3. This chain uses TRBV10-3 with TRBJ2-7, with TRBD2 matching over 8 bases. J was trimmed by 3 bases and V by 2 bases; bases with no gene match: 3. Germline V lookup: CDR1 ENHRY, CDR2 SYGVKD. The CDR3 has 14 amino acids. The CDR3 loop reads CAISELAGNYEQYF. DNA of the CDR3: TGTGCCATCAGTGAGCTAGCGGGTAACTACGAGCAGTACTTC.

The chain uses TRBV25-1 and TRBJ2-3, with 9 bases that match TRBD1. Germline assignment: CDR1 MGHDK and CDR2 SYGVNS. This CDR3 comprises 17 residues. Trimming took 3 bases from V and 5 from J; bases not matched to a gene: 12. DNA of the CDR3: TGTGCCAGCAGTGATGCTCTTAGGGGACAGGGTAAAGATACGCAGTATTTT. Translating gives CASSDALRGQGKDTQYF.

Of note for this clone: Other DNA sequences in the same sample also yield this CDR3. The rearrangement joins TRBV28 to TRBJ2-3, with 7 nucleotides matching TRBD2. V lost 6 bases, J lost 1 base, and 4 bases stayed unmatched. Germline V gene data show CDR1 as MDHEN and CDR2 as SYDVKM. This CDR3 comprises 14 residues. The CDR3 reads CASSPGGRTDTQYF. CDR3 DNA: TGTGCCAGCAGCCCGGGGGGTCGCACAGATACGCAGTATTTT.

Concerning this clone: Other DNA sequences in the sample encode the same CDR3. The rearrangement joins TRBV10-1 to TRBJ1-1; no clear D. Trimming shortened V by 0 bases and J by 2 bases, and 7 bases separated the two germline ends. This CDR3 has 14 amino acids. Per germline, CDR1 WNHNN and CDR2 SYGVQD (reference sequence). The CDR3 spells CASSESAGNTEAFF. CDR3 nucleotides: TGCGCCAGCAGTGAGTCCGCAGGAAACACTGAAGCTTTCTTT.